The text below deals with one T cell receptor (beta chain). This clone has just a few counts. The clone's antigen remains unknown. Per-base quality was not reported, and no clone a single base away is much larger than it. TCRbeta CDR3 regions were sequenced with the immunoSEQ Assay. After extraction, genomic DNA underwent amplification by bias-controlled multiplex PCR, followed by high-throughput sequencing. In the paper's pipeline: Collapsing and filtering of sequences were performed to quantify the absolute abundance of each unique TCRbeta CDR3 region. T cell fraction was estimated by normalizing TCRbeta template counts to usable DNA, with usable DNA measured through amplification of reference genes found in all nucleated cells. Repertoire TCRs were annotated as SARS-CoV-2-specific by exact matching of V gene, CDR3 amino acid sequence and J gene to a known reactive TCR set. The reference SARS-CoV-2 TCR set came from MIRA and was filtered for enrichment in COVID-19-positive ImmuneCODE repertoires, removing public or cross-reactive TCRs. Based on the MIRA antigens, annotated TCRs were further analysed at the level of specific ORF or position within ORF. Depth was the summed frequency of annotated unique rearrangements, while breadth was defined as annotated unique rearrangements over total unique productive rearrangements. Group comparisons of TCR breadth used two-sided Wilcoxon rank-sum tests. Not all clones reach the TCRdb copy of this immuneACCESS table, which keeps in-frame sequences only. Checked studies attribute under half of the gap to unresolved V genes and leave the rest unexplained. The V and J calls and the clone size are those of that table, but D and trimming were determined from the DNA. This sample holds some 420,000 clones; roughly 90% were observed only once. The leading ten clones occupy 3.6% of the sample.

The entry originates in a study of Ad26.COV2.S vaccination and SARS-CoV-2 variants (dated by TCRdb to the early 2020s). Describing the broader study: Vaccine-arm donors came from COV1001, a multicentre, randomized, double-blind, placebo-controlled phase I-IIa trial of Ad26.COV2.S in healthy adults. Dosing of Ad26.COV2.S was intramuscular, at either 5x10^10 or 1x10^11 viral particles, delivered as one shot or as two shots spaced 56 days apart. The specificity and breadth of SARS-CoV-2-reactive T cell receptors after Ad26.COV2.S vaccination were assessed by TCRbeta repertoire sequencing. The TCR-sequenced set comprised about 30 samples: some 20 Ad26.COV2.S vaccine recipients, 5 placebo recipients and 8 SARS-CoV-2 convalescent individuals. Trial participants were randomized into five groups of five: low-dose or high-dose Ad26.COV2.S given once or twice, or placebo on both occasions. Throughout the experiments and outcome assessment, investigators stayed blinded to trial group allocation.

On the study overall, not on this receptor specifically: It was noted by the authors that total T cell responses may have been underestimated by the TCR breadth and depth analyses. Vaccine and placebo recipients had similar non-spike TCR breadth, a finding consistent with the vaccine containing only spike. The study was not powered for comparison of responses between vaccine doses or regimens. After vaccination, substantial breadth of spike-specific CD8+ and CD4+ T cell responses was reported. Ad26.COV2.S recipients had higher spike-specific TCR breadth than placebo recipients (P = 0.0014).

The intended sense of this specimen's treatment or condition label: some 20 received Ad26.COV2.S at low or high dose, single or two shots; about 5 received placebo; per-sample allocation not given. Repertoires of vaccine and placebo recipients were sequenced from samples taken on day 63 after the first injection. Between 29 July and 7 August 2020, Cohort 1b enrolled 25 adults aged 18-55 years at one site in Boston, USA. Ad26.COV2.S was a replication-incompetent adenovirus type 26 vector expressing a prefusion-stabilized SARS-CoV-2 spike protein from the original Wuhan strain. From the cysteine up to the phenylalanine, the CDR3 has a length of 15 residues. Solely the CDR3 DNA is kept, with 45 bases framed from the first base. V is cut by 5 bases and J by 6 bases, and the space between the germline ends is 16 bases. CDR1 and CDR2 are read off the germline V gene (reference sequence) as LNHDA and SQIVND.

Here the sequenced sample was peripheral blood, taken in a trial of Ad26.COV2.S vaccine versus placebo. The receptor was isolated from a person between 18 and 65 years old who received the Ad26.COV2.S COVID-19 vaccine or a placebo. In this chain, TRBV19 is recombined with TRBJ1-4, with no confidently assigned D gene. At the DNA level, the sequence is TGTGCCAGTAGTTGGACCCAACGGGCCGATGAAAAACTGTTTTTT. This translates into CASSWTQRADEKLFF. When the CDR3 is completed using the reference TRBV19 and TRBJ1-4 genes on either side, the full variable domain is DGGITQSPKYLFRKEGQNVTLSCEQNLNHDAMYWYRQDPGQGLRLIYYSQIVNDFQKGDIAEGYSVSREKKESFPLTVTSAQKNPTAFYLCASSWTQRADEKLFFGSGTQLSVL.